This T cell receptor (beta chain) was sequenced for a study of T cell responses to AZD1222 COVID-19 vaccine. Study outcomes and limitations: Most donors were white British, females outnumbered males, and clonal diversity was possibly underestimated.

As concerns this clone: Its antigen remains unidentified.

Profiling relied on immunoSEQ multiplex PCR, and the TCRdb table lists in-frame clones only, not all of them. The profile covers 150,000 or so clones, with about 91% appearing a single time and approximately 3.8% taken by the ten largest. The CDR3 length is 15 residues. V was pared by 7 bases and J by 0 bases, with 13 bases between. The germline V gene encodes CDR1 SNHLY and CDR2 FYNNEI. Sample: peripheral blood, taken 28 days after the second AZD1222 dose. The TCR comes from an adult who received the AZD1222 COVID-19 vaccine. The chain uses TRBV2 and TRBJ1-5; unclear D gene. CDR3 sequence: CASKNRDYSNQPQHF. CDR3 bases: TGTGCCAGCAAGAACAGAGACTATAGCAATCAGCCCCAGCATTTT.